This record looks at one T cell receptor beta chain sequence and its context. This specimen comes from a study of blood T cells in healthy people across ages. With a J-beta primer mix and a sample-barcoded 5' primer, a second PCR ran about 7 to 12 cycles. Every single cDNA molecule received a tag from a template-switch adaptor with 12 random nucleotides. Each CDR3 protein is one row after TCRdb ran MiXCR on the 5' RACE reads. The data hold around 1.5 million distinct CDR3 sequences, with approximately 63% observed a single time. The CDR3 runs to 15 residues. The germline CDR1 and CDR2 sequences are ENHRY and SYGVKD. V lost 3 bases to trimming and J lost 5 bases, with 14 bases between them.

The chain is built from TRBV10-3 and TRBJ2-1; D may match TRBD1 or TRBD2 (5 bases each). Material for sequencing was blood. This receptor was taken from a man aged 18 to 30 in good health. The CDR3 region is CAISDRARRNNEQFF. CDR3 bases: TGTGCCATCAGTGACAGGGCTAGGAGGAACAATGAGCAGTTCTTC.